This T cell receptor (beta chain) was captured in a study of cytomegalovirus exposure and HLA in healthy donors. Study observations and caveats: Later on, a genetic analysis was performed. It linked a missense variant in DCLRE1C with V- and J-gene trimming of TCR beta. The study had only CMV serostatus as immune exposure information. There were some public TCRs occurring in many donors, but most TCR sequences were rare.

The germline CDR1 and CDR2 sequences are LNHDA and SQIVND (reference sequence). J gave up 8 bases and V 3 bases, and 11 bases lay outside the gene matches. The CDR3 sequence is 16 residues long. PCR amplification relied on 60 Vbeta primers (plus 13 Jbeta primers). Sequenced by immunoSEQ multiplex PCR; TCRdb stores in-frame clones only, minus some. This table has roughly 92,000 clones, about 8% appearing once. Those who donated were healthy bone marrow donors. This clone was detected a few times. Antigen unknown. This clonotype was sampled from a man aged 45 to 65 in good health and CMV-seronegative. Sequencing used PBMCs. The chain carries TRBV19 and TRBJ2-4, with 9 nucleotides matching TRBD1. The CDR3 reads CASSISTGGAVDIQYF. The CDR3 nucleotides are TGTGCCAGTAGTATTAGTACAGGGGGCGCGGTGGACATTCAGTACTTC.